A selection of T cell receptor beta chains follows, all from one sample in a study of prognosis after radiotherapy for stage I lung cancer. TCRdb analysed the multiplex PCR reads with MiXCR anew, one entry per CDR3 protein. Counted here are roughly 32,000 distinct CDR3 sequences, 35% to 45% occurring once; the ten biggest clones make up 15%. Sample: PBMCs, taken before or after stereotactic body radiation therapy (not recorded which). The receptors originated from a donor aged 50 or older with non-small cell lung cancer. CDR3s include the opening cysteine and the closing phenylalanine or tryptophan. D genes are given only for firm matches. Size values are once, few and many counts, or a class for expanded clones, and some rows have none.

abundance,v_gene,len,d_gene,j_gene,CDR3nt,CDR3aa
many,TRBV6-5,16,TRBD1,TRBJ1-5,TGTGCCAGCAGTTACCCCGCGACAGGGGGCAATCAGCCCCAGCATTTT,CASSYPATGGNQPQHF
many,TRBV6-1,20,TRBD2,TRBJ2-3,TGTGCCAGCAGGCCCTTGGGACTAGCGGGAACCGGAACTAGCACAGATACGCAGTATTTT,CASRPLGLAGTGTSTDTQYF
many,TRBV6-2/TRBV6-3,14,TRBD1,TRBJ2-5,TGTGCCAGCAGCTGGGGACAGGGGCAAGAGACCCAGTACTTC,CASSWGQGQETQYF
medium-sized,TRBV27,14,.,TRBJ2-7,TGTGCCAGCAGTCTCGGTTTTCGGAGGGGCGAGCAGTACTTC,CASSLGFRRGEQYF
many,TRBV28,15,.,TRBJ2-7,TGTGCCAGCAGTTTATCGGGGACACCAGGTTACGAGCAGTACTTC,CASSLSGTPGYEQYF
.,TRBV6-1,14,.,TRBJ1-6,TGTGCCAGCAGTCCGGACTCCTATAATTCACCCCTCCACTTT,CASSPDSYNSPLHF
.,TRBV30,16,.,TRBJ2-6,TGTGCCTGGAGTCCACCAGGGATTTCTGGGGCCAACGTCCTGACTTTC,CAWSPPGISGANVLTF
few,TRBV24-1,18,.,TRBJ2-1,TGTGCCACCAGTGATAGATATGGCAGGCCCGTGACTGGTAATGAGCAGTTCTTC,CATSDRYGRPVTGNEQFF
many,TRBV11-2,16,TRBD2,TRBJ2-1,TGTGCCAGCAGCCTAAAGACTAGCGGGAATTACAATGAGCAGTTCTTC,CASSLKTSGNYNEQFF
many,TRBV19,15,.,TRBJ1-4,TGTGCCAGTAGACCCCCGGGAGCAACTAATGAAAAACTGTTTTTT,CASRPPGATNEKLFF
many,TRBV9,16,.,TRBJ2-5,TGTGCCAGCAGCGTATCGGTCCAGGGAGGACAAGAGACCCAGTACTTC,CASSVSVQGGQETQYF
many,TRBV5-1,15,TRBD2,TRBJ2-7,TGCGCCAGCAGCTTGGATAGCGGGGGGATCTACGAGCAGTACTTC,CASSLDSGGIYEQYF
.,TRBV6-1,14,TRBD1,TRBJ2-7,TGTGCCAACAGTCGGGACAGGTCCACCTACGAGCAGTACTTC,CANSRDRSTYEQYF
.,TRBV27,17,.,TRBJ2-1,TGTGCCAGCAGTCCTAGAGCACATGGGGCGCCCGGCAACGAGCAGTTCTTC,CASSPRAHGAPGNEQFF
many,TRBV5-1,14,.,TRBJ2-5,TGCGCCAGCAGCCGAAGGGACGGCGGCGAGACCCAGTACTTC,CASSRRDGGETQYF
many,TRBV20-1,16,TRBD2,TRBJ2-5,TGCAGTGCTAGACCACCGACTAGCGGGGTTGGTGAGACCCAGTACTTC,CSARPPTSGVGETQYF
many,TRBV28,12,.,TRBJ2-2,TGTGCCAGCAGTCCCCCAGTGGGGGAGCTGTTTTTT,CASSPPVGELFF
many,TRBV10-3,16,.,TRBJ1-4,TGTGCCATCAGTGAGGCCCCAGGGAGGACTAATGAAAAACTGTTTTTT,CAISEAPGRTNEKLFF
.,TRBV9,15,.,TRBJ1-1,TGTGCCAGCAGCGTACGGGGCACTTTTGGCACTGAAGCTTTCTTT,CASSVRGTFGTEAFF
many,TRBV6-5,17,TRBD1,TRBJ1-2,TGTGCCAGCAGTGACTCGAGGCAGGGGGTGGCTAACTATGGCTACACCTTC,CASSDSRQGVANYGYTF
.,TRBV6-1,18,.,TRBJ2-2,TGTGCCATCCCAGGAGGGGTCCAGGGGCTCCCGAACGCCGTGGAGCTGTTTTTT,CAIPGGVQGLPNAVELFF
.,TRBV20-1,14,.,TRBJ2-3,TGCAGCTCACTAGAAGGGGGAGGCACAGATACGCAGTATTTT,CSSLEGGGTDTQYF
many,TRBV11-2,15,.,TRBJ2-7,TGTGCCAGCAGCTTAGGGCACCTGAGCTCCTACGAGCAGTACTTC,CASSLGHLSSYEQYF
many,TRBV5-1,16,TRBD2,TRBJ2-7,TGCGCCAGCAGCCCTTGGCCTAGCGGGAGGAGGTACGAGCAGTACTTC,CASSPWPSGRRYEQYF
many,TRBV24-1,15,TRBD1,TRBJ2-1,TGTGCCACCAGTGATCCGACACAGGGGCGGAATGAGCAGTTCTTC,CATSDPTQGRNEQFF
.,TRBV30,15,.,TRBJ1-2,TGTGCCTGGAGGGGTACAGGATACTCCTCTAGGAGCTACACCTTC,CAWRGTGYSSRSYTF
many,TRBV5-5,16,TRBD1,TRBJ1-5,TGTGCCAGCAGCTTGGGTCCGACAGGGAGCAATCAGCCCCAGCATTTT,CASSLGPTGSNQPQHF
.,TRBV5-1,13,.,TRBJ1-6,TGCGCCAGCAGCTTGGGACAGACCGCACCCCTCCACTTT,CASSLGQTAPLHF
many,TRBV3-1,15,.,TRBJ2-5,TGTGCCAGCAGCCACCCAGGGTGGAGGCAAGAGACCCAGTACTTC,CASSHPGWRQETQYF
.,TRBV5-4,15,.,TRBJ2-5,TGTGCCAGCAGCTCCGATTATGCGGGCGGGGAGACCCAGTACTTC,CASSSDYAGGETQYF
many,TRBV14,12,.,TRBJ2-7,TGTGCCAGCAGCCAAGAGGGCGGTAGACCCATCTTC,CASSQEGGRPIF
.,TRBV6-1,14,.,TRBJ1-1,TGTGCCAGCAGCTTCTCTCGGGCCAACACTGAAGCTTTCTTT,CASSFSRANTEAFF
once,TRBV6-2/TRBV6-3,12,.,TRBJ1-3,TGTGTCAGCACCTCAACTGTAAACACCATATATTTT,CVSTSTVNTIYF
many,TRBV6-1,14,TRBD1,TRBJ2-4,TGTGCCAGCAGTGGGGACAGGACCGTAAACATTCAGTACTTC,CASSGDRTVNIQYF
many,TRBV2,14,TRBD1,TRBJ1-2,TGTGCCAGCAGTGTATTAACAGGGGATAATGGCTACACCTTC,CASSVLTGDNGYTF
many,TRBV2,15,TRBD2,TRBJ2-5,TGTGCCAGCAGTGAGGGACTAGCCTATCTCGAGACCCAGTACTTC,CASSEGLAYLETQYF
many,TRBV10-3,16,.,TRBJ1-3,TGTGCCATCAGTGCGCTAGGGGCTACCTCTGGAAACACCATATATTTT,CAISALGATSGNTIYF
.,TRBV30,14,.,TRBJ1-2,TGTGCCTGGAGGACCCTGCGACTCGGCTATGGCTACACCTTC,CAWRTLRLGYGYTF
.,TRBV6-5,13,.,TRBJ1-2,TGTGCCAGCAGTTATGGGCGAAACTATGGCTACACCTTC,CASSYGRNYGYTF
.,TRBV7-8,16,.,TRBJ2-7,TGTGCCAGCAGCGCCAACCCCGCCGGGAGCTCCTACGAGCAGTACTTC,CASSANPAGSSYEQYF
.,TRBV20-1,13,.,TRBJ2-7,TGCAGTGCTAGAGATCCCAATACCTACGAGCAGTACTTC,CSARDPNTYEQYF
many,TRBV19,14,.,TRBJ1-1,TGTGCCAGTTCTCTAGTAGGGGGGAACACTGAAGCTTTCTTT,CASSLVGGNTEAFF
.,TRBV25-1,13,.,TRBJ1-2,TGTGCCAGAAGTGTAGGAACTAACTATGGCTACACCTTC,CARSVGTNYGYTF
.,TRBV2,14,TRBD1,TRBJ2-7,TGTGCCAGCAGGGGGGACAGGTGGTCCTACGAGCAGTACTTC,CASRGDRWSYEQYF
many,TRBV19,14,TRBD1,TRBJ1-4,TGTGCCAGTAGTGAAGGGGGCGCGTGGGAAAAACTGTTTTTT,CASSEGGAWEKLFF
many,TRBV15,15,TRBD1,TRBJ2-7,TGTGCCACCAGCATTGGGACAGGGGTCTTCTACGAGCAGTACTTC,CATSIGTGVFYEQYF
once,TRBV19,15,.,TRBJ1-5,TGTGCCAGTAGTTTCCAATCAAAGGGATGGCAGACCCAGCATTTT,CASSFQSKGWQTQHF
many,TRBV27,19,.,TRBJ2-4,TGTGCCAGCAGCCCCAGGAGGGGGCGGGAGGCACTAGCCAAAAACATTCAGTACTTC,CASSPRRGREALAKNIQYF
.,TRBV6-1,14,.,TRBJ2-3,TGTGCCAGCACCTCGGGTCATAGCACAGATACGCAGTATTTT,CASTSGHSTDTQYF
.,TRBV30,11,.,TRBJ1-1,TGTGCCTGGAGTTCAGGTTCCCCAGCTTTCTTT,CAWSSGSPAFF
many,TRBV7-8,16,.,TRBJ1-4,TGTGCCAGCAGCTCCCCCGTGGCAGGGAATAATGAAAAACTGTTTTTT,CASSSPVAGNNEKLFF
many,TRBV30,11,.,TRBJ2-7,TGTGCCTGGGGTAGCTCCTACGAGCAGTACTTC,CAWGSSYEQYF
many,TRBV3-1,12,.,TRBJ1-1,TGTGCCAGCAGCACCCGTAGCACTGAAGCTTTCTTT,CASSTRSTEAFF
once,TRBV15,12,TRBD1,TRBJ2-7,TGTGCCAGCAGTCCCGGACAGGACGAGCAGTACTTC,CASSPGQDEQYF
.,TRBV6-5,16,.,TRBJ1-1,TGTGCCAGCAGTTACTGGGGAGTGGGGCGCGACACTGAAGCTTTCTTT,CASSYWGVGRDTEAFF